This T cell receptor beta chain was found in a study of OX40 agonist ivuxolimab in advanced cancers. Using immunoSEQ multiplex PCR, the repertoire was profiled, and TCRdb retains in-frame clones only, with some absent. The table shows about 83,000 clones, with about 85% occurring only once. CDR3 length: 15 amino acids. V gave up 6 bases and J gave up 8 bases, with 22 bases separating them. The germline CDR1 and CDR2 sequences are MNHNS and SASEGT. The chain joins TRBV6-1 to TRBJ1-2; D not certain. The TCR originated in an adult with an advanced solid tumor such as melanoma, head and neck, liver or kidney cancer. Sequencing used CD4+ or CD8+ T cells sorted from blood, obtained in a trial of the OX40 agonist ivuxolimab. Here the CDR3 reads CASSPNSGLASGYTF. The CDR3 DNA follows: TGTGCCAGCAGCCCCAACAGCGGTTTAGCTAGCGGCTACACCTTC.